This TCR beta chain was found in a study of STAT5B mutations in CD4+ large granular lymphocyte leukemia. Profiling relied on immunoSEQ multiplex PCR, and the TCRdb table lists in-frame clones only, not all of them. The sample consists of approximately 49,000 clones, 60% to 75% of them appearing once. This CDR3 comprises 15 residues. The germline gives CDR1 KGHSH, CDR2 LQKENI. Trimming cost V 6 bases and J 7 bases; bases outside gene matches: 10. The sequenced material came from CD4+ T cells from blood buffy coats. This TCR came from a human donor in good health. This chain uses TRBV18 with TRBJ2-2; 8 bases line up with TRBD1. The CDR3 nucleotides are TGTGCCAGCTCGCCGGCTCCCGGACAGGGCGGGGAGCTGTTTTTT. This sequence encodes CASSPAPGQGGELFF.